This T cell receptor beta chain came from a study of T cell responses to AZD1222 COVID-19 vaccine. Germline V lookup: CDR1 KGHDR, CDR2 SFDVKD. This CDR3 comprises 14 residues. The V and J ends lost 0 bases and 7 bases respectively, with 9 bases between them. This clone appeared a single time. Antigen unknown. TCRdb's copy holds only in-frame clones and misses some; the assay was immunoSEQ multiplex PCR. This table has more than 65,000 clones, roughly 85% appearing once. Overall study results and limits: Spike-specific TCR breadth and depth grew following two AZD1222 doses. Baseline antibody screening turned up just a handful of seropositive AZD1222 recipients. Mostly white British, mostly female donors; authors suggested clonal diversity may be underestimated.

The sample in question was peripheral blood, obtained 28 days after the second AZD1222 dose. The clonotype was recovered from an adult who received the AZD1222 COVID-19 vaccine. This chain links TRBV24-1 with TRBJ1-5; D gene unclear. DNA for the CDR3: TGTGCCACCAGTGATTTGGGTAGCCTGCAGCCCCAGCATTTT. It is translated as CATSDLGSLQPQHF.